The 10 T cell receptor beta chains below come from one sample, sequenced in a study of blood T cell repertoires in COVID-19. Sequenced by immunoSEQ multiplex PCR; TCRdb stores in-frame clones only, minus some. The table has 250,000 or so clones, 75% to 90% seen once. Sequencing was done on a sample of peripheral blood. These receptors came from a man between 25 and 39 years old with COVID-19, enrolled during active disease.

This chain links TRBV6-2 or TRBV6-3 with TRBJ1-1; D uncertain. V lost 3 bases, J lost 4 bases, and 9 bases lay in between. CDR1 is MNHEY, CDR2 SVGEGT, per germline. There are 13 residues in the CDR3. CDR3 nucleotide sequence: TGTGCCAGCAGTTATGAAACAGTCACTGAAGCTTTCTTT. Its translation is CASSYETVTEAFF.

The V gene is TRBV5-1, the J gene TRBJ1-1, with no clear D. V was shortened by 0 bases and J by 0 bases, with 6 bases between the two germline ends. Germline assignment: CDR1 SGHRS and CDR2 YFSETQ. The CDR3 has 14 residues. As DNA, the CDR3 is TGCGCCAGCAGCTTGGCAGTTATGAACACTGAAGCTTTCTTT. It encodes CASSLAVMNTEAFF.

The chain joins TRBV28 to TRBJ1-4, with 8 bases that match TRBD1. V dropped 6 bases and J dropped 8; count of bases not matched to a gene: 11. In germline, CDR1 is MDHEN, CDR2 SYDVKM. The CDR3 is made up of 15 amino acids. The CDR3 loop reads CASSPGQGLREKLFF. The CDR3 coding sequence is TGTGCCAGCAGCCCCGGACAGGGTTTACGCGAAAAACTGTTTTTT. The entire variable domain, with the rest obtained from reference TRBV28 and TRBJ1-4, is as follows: DVKVTQSSRYLVKRTGEKVFLECVQDMDHENMFWYRQDPGLGLRLIYFSYDVKMKEKGDIPEGYSVSREKKERFSLILESASTNQTSMYLCASSPGQGLREKLFFGSGTQLSVL.

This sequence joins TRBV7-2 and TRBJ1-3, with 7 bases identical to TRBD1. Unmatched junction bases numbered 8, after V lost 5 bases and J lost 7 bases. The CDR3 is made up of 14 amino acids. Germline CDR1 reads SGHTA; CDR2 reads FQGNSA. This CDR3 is CASSPDRSGNTIYF. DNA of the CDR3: TGTGCCAGCAGCCCGGACAGGTCGGGCAACACCATATATTTT.

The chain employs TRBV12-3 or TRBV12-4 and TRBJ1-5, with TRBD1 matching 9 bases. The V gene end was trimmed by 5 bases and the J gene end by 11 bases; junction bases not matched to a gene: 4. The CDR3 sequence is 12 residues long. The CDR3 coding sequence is TGTGCCAGCAGTCCGACAGGGGGGGCCCAGCATTTT. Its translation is CASSPTGGAQHF.

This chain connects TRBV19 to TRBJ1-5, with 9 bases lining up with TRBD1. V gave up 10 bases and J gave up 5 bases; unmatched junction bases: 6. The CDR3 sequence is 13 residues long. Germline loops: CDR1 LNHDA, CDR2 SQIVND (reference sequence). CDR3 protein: CATKDRGHQPQHF. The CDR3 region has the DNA TGTGCCACCAAGGACAGGGGTCATCAGCCCCAGCATTTT.

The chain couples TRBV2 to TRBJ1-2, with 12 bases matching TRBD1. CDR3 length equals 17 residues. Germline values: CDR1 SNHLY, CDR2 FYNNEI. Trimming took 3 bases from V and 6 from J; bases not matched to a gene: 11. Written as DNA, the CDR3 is TGTGCCAGCAGTGATGGGACAGGGGGCTTAAGTTTTGATGGCTACACCTTC. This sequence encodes CASSDGTGGLSFDGYTF.

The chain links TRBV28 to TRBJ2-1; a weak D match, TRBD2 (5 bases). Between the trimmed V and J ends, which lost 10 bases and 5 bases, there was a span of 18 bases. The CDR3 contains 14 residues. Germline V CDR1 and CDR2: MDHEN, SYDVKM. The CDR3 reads CATHEGVRDNEQFF. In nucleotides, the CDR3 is TGTGCCACCCATGAGGGTGTCCGGGACAATGAGCAGTTCTTC.

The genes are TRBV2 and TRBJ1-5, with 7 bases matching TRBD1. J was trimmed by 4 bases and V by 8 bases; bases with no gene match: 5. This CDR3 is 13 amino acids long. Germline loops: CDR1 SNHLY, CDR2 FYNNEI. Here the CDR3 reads CASEPGGNQPQHF. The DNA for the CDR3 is TGTGCCAGCGAGCCAGGGGGGAATCAGCCCCAGCATTTT.

The CDR3 DNA follows: TGTGCCAGCAGTTACCTAGCAGGGGAGGGTGAAGCTTTCTTT. It yields the protein CASSYLAGEGEAFF. This chain links TRBV6-2 or TRBV6-3 with TRBJ1-1; possible D gene TRBD1, 6 bases. Germline V gene sequence: CDR1 MNHEY, CDR2 SVGEGT. The V and J ends lost 2 bases and 7 bases respectively, with 14 bases between them. The CDR3 contains 14 residues.